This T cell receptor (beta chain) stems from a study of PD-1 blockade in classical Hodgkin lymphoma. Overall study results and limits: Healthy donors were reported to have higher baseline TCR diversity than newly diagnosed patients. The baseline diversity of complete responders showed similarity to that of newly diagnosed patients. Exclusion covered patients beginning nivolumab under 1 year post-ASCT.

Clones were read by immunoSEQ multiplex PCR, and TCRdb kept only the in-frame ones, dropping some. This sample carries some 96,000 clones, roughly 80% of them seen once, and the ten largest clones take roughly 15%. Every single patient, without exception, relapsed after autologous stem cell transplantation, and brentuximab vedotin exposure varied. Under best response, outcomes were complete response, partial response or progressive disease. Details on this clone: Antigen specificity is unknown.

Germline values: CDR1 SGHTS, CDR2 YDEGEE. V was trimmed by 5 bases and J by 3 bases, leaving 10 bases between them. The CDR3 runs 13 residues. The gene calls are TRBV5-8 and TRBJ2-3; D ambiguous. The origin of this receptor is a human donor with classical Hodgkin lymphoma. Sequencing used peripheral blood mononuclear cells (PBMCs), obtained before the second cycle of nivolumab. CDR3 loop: CASRDKGTDTQYF. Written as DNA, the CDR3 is TGTGCCAGCAGGGATAAGGGTACAGATACGCAGTATTTT.